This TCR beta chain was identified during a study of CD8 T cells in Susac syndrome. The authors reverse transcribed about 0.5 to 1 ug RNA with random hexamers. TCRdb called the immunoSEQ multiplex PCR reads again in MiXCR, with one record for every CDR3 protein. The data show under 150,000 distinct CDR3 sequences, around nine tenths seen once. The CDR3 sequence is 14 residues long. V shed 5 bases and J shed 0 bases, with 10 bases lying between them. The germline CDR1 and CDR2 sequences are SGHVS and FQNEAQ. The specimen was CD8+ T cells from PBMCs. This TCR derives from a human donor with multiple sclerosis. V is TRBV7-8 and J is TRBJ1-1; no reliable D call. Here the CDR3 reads CASSPGWLNTEAFF. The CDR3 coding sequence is TGTGCCAGCAGCCCCGGATGGTTGAACACTGAAGCTTTCTTT.